The source of this T cell receptor (beta chain) is a study of cytomegalovirus exposure and HLA in healthy donors. The overall study: There were some 400 genotyped donors. Of these, about 81% fell in the genetic ancestry cluster associated with self-reported Caucasian donors. Study results and limitations: Analysis was carried out at a later point, and it linked a missense DCLRE1C variant to TCR beta V- and J-gene trimming. Some V segments, TRBV6-2 and TRBV6-3 among them, were indistinguishable and were therefore excluded. Most TCR sequences were rare, but some public TCRs occurred in many donors.

For this clone: Its antigen is still unknown.

Vbeta (60) and Jbeta (13) primers were used in the PCR. The protocol was immunoSEQ multiplex PCR, while the TCRdb copy is restricted to in-frame clones and leaves out a portion. The table includes tens of thousands of clones, around 77% detected once. This CDR3 spans 14 amino acids. In germline, CDR1 is MDHEN, CDR2 SYDVKM. Trimming took off 2 bases at V and 7 bases at J, with 12 bases between the two ends. The sample taken for sequencing was PBMCs. This chain links TRBV28 with TRBJ2-1; a weak D match, TRBD2 (5 bases). This sequence was found in a woman in her thirties in good health and CMV-seronegative. CDR3 DNA sequence: TGTGCCAGCAGTTTAGGACTCCAAGGGAATGAGCAGTTCTTC. The encoded protein is CASSLGLQGNEQFF.